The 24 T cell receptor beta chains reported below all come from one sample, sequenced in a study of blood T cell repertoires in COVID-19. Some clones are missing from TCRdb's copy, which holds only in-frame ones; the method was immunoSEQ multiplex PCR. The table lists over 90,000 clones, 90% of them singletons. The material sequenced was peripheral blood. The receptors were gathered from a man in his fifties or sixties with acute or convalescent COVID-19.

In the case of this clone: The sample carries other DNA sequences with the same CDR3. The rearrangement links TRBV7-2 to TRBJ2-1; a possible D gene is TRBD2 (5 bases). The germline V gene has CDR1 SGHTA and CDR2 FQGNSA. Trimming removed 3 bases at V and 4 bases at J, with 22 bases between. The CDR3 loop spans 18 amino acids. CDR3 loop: CASSFERSRGPIYNEQFF. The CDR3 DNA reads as TGTGCCAGCAGCTTTGAACGTAGCAGAGGGCCCATTTACAATGAGCAGTTCTTC.

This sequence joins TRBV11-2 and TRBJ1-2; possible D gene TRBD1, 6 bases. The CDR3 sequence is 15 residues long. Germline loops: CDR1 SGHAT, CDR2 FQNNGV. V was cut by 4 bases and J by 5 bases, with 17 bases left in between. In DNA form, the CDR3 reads TGTGCCAGCAGCTCCCCCAGACAGGCCGTATATGGCTACACCTTC. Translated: CASSSPRQAVYGYTF.

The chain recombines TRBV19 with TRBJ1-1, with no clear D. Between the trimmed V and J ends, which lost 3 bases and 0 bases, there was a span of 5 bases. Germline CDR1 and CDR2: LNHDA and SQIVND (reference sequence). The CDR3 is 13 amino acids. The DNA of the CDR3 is TGTGCCAGTAGTATGAGCTTGAACACTGAAGCTTTCTTT. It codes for CASSMSLNTEAFF.

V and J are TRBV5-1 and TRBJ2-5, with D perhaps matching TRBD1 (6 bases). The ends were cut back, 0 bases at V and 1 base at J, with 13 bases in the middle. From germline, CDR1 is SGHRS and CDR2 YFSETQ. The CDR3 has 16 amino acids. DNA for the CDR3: TGCGCCAGCAGCTTGGCCGGGACATCCCTCCAAGAGACCCAGTACTTC. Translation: CASSLAGTSLQETQYF. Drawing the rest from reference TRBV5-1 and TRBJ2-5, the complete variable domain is KAGVTQTPRYLIKTRGQQVTLSCSPISGHRSVSWYQQTPGQGLQFLFEYFSETQRNKGNFPGRFSGRQFSNSRSEMNVSTLELGDSALYLCASSLAGTSLQETQYFGPGTRLLVL.

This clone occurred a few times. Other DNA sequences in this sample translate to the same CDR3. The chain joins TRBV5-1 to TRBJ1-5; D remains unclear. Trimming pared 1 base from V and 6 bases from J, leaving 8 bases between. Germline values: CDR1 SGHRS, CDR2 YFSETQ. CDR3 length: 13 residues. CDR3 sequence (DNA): TGCGCCAGCAGCTTGACGGGGTCTCAGCCCCAGCATTTT. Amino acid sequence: CASSLTGSQPQHF. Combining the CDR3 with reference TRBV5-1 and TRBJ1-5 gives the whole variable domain KAGVTQTPRYLIKTRGQQVTLSCSPISGHRSVSWYQQTPGQGLQFLFEYFSETQRNKGNFPGRFSGRQFSNSRSEMNVSTLELGDSALYLCASSLTGSQPQHFGDGTRLSIL.

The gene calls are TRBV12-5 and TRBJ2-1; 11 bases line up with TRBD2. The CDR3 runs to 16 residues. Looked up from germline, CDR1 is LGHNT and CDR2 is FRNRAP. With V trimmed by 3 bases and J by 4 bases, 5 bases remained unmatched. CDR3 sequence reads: CASGFTSGRDYNEQFF. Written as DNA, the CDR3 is TGTGCTAGTGGTTTTACTAGCGGGAGAGATTACAATGAGCAGTTCTTC.

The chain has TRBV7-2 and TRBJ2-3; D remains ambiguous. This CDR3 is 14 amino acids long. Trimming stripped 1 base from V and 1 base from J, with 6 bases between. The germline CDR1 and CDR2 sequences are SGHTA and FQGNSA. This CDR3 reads CASSLGVGTDTQYF. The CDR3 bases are TGTGCCAGCAGCTTAGGCGTCGGCACAGATACGCAGTATTTT.

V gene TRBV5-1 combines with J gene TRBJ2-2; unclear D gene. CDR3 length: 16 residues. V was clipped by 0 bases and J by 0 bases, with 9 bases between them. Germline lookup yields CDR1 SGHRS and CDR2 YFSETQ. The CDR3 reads CASSLAAQSNTGELFF. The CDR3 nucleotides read TGCGCCAGCAGCTTGGCTGCTCAGTCGAACACCGGGGAGCTGTTTTTT.

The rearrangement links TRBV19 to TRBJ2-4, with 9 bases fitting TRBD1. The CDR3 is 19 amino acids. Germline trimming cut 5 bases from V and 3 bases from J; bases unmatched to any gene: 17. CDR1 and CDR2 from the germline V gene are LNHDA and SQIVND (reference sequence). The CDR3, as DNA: TGTGCCAGTAGTGCCTCGGGACAGGGACGCGGGACGGTCAAAAACATTCAGTACTTC. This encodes CASSASGQGRGTVKNIQYF.

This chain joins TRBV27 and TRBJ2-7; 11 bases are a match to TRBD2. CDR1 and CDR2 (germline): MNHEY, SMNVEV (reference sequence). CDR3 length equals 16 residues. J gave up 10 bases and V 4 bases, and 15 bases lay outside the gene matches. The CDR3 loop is CASSSWTSGSLRGQYF. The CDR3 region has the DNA TGTGCCAGCAGTTCCTGGACTAGCGGGTCCCTACGAGGACAGTACTTC.

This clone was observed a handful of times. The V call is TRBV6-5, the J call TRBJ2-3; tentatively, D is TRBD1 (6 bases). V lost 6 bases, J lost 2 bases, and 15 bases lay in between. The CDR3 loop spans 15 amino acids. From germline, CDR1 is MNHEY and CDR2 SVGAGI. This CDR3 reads CASRRGGQLTDTQYF. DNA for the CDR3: TGTGCCAGCAGGAGGGGCGGACAGCTCACAGATACGCAGTATTTT.

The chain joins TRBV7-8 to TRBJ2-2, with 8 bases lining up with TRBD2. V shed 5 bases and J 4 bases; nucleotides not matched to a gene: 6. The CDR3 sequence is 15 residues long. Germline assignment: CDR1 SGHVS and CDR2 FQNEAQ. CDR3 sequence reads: CASSIPSGFTGELFF. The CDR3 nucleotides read TGTGCCAGCAGCATCCCTAGCGGGTTCACCGGGGAGCTGTTTTTT.

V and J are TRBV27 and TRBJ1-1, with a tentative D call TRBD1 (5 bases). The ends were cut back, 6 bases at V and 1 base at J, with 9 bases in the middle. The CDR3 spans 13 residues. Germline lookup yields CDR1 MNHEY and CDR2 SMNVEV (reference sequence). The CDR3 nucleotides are TGTGCCAGCAGCCCCACAGGGAACACTGAAGCTTTCTTT. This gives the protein CASSPTGNTEAFF.

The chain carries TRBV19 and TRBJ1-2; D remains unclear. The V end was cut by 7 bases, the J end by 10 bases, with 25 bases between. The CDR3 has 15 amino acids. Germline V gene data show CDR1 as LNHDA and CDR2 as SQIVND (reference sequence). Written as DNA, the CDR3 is TGTGCCAGTACGACCCCCGACACGGACGTCGGGGACTACACCTTC. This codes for CASTTPDTDVGDYTF.

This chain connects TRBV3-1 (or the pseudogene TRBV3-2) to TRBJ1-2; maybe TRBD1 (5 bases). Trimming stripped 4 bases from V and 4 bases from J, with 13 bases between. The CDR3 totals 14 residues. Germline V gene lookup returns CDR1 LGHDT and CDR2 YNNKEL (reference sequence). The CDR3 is CASSRRGTAYGYTF. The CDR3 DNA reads TGTGCCAGCAGCCGTAGGGGTACCGCCTATGGCTACACCTTC.

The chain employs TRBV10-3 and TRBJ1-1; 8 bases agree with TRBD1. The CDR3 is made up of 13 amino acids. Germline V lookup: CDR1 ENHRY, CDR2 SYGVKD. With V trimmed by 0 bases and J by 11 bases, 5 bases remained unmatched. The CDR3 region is CAISESGQGRAFF. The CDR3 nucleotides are TGTGCCATCAGTGAGTCAGGACAGGGACGGGCTTTCTTT.

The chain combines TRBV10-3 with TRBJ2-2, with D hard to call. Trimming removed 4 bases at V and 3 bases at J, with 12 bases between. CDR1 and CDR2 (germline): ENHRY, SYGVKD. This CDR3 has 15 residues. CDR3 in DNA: TGTGCCATCAGTGCCGTGGAGTTCGACACCGGGGAGCTGTTTTTT. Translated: CAISAVEFDTGELFF.

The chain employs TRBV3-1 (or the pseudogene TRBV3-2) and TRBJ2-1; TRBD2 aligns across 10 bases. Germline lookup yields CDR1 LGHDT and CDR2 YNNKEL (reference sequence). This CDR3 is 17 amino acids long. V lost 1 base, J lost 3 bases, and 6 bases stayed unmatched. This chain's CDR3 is CASSQVVAGGLYNEQFF. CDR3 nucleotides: TGTGCCAGCAGCCAAGTGGTAGCGGGAGGCCTCTACAATGAGCAGTTCTTC.

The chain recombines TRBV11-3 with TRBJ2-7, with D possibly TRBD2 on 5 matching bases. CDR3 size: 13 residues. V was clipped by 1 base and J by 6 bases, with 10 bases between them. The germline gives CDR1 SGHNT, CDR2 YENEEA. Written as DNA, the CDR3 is TGTGCCAGCAGCTTAGTCGGGGTCTCCGAGCAGTACTTC. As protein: CASSLVGVSEQYF.

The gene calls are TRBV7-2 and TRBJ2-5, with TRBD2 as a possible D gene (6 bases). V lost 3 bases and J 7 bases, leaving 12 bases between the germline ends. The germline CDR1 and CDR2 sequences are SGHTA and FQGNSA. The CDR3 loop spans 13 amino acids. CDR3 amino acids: CASSFPQGGTQYF. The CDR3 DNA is TGTGCCAGCAGCTTCCCCCAGGGAGGGACCCAGTACTTC. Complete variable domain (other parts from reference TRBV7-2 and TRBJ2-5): GAGVSQSPSNKVTEKGKDVELRCDPISGHTALYWYRQSLGQGLEFLIYFQGNSAPDKSGLPSDRFSAERTGGSVSTLTIQRTQQEDSAVYLCASSFPQGGTQYFGPGTRLLVL.

The CDR3 DNA is TGCGCCAGCAGCCCGACTGCCTCTAGCGTACTATACGAGCAGTACTTC. Its translation: CASSPTASSVLYEQYF. The V and J genes are TRBV5-1 and TRBJ2-7; possible D gene TRBD2, 6 bases. The CDR3 has 16 amino acids. The germline gives CDR1 SGHRS, CDR2 YFSETQ. Trimming removed 4 bases at V and 4 bases at J, with 21 bases between.

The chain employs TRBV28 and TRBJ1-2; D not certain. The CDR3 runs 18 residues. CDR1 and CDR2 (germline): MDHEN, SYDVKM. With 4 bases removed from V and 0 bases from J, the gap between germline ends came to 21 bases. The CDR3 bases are TGTGCCAGCAGTTCTGAAGAGGGATGGGAAAGGTCTAACTATGGCTACACCTTC. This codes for CASSSEEGWERSNYGYTF.

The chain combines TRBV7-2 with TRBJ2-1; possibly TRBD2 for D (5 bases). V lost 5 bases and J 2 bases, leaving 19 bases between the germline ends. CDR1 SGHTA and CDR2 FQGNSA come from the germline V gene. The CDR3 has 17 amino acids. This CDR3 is CASSIEVSGSTYNEQFF. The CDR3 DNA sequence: TGTGCCAGCAGCATAGAGGTTTCGGGGTCGACCTACAATGAGCAGTTCTTC.

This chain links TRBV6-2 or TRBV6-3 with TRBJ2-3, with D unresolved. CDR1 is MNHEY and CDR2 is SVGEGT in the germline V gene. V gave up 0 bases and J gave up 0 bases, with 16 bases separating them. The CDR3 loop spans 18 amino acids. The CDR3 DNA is TGTGCCAGCAGTTACTCGAATGATGCGGCGGCTAGCACAGATACGCAGTATTTT. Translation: CASSYSNDAAASTDTQYF.